A selection of T cell receptor beta chains follows, all from one sample in a study of T cells in Graves' hyperthyroidism and ophthalmopathy. TCRdb reprocessed the multiplex PCR reads with MiXCR, giving one entry per CDR3 protein. The sample lists about 500,000 distinct CDR3 sequences, about 16% seen once, with roughly 29% in the top ten. Material: blood. The receptors were gathered from a woman aged 25 to 39 with Graves' ophthalmopathy. CDR3s include the opening cysteine and the closing phenylalanine or tryptophan. A D gene is named only where the DNA matches it firmly. Size values are once, few and many counts, or a class for expanded clones, and some rows have none.

cdr3_nt: TGCGCCAGCAGCCCCGGAAGTCAGCAAGAGACCCAGTACTTC; cdr3_aa: CASSPGSQQETQYF; j_call: TRBJ2-5; clone_size: many; d_call: NA; v_call: TRBV5-1
cdr3_nt: TGTGCCACCAGCCCAGTCCATAGGACTAGTCCCTACAATGAGCAGTTCTTC; cdr3_aa: CATSPVHRTSPYNEQFF; j_call: TRBJ2-1; clone_size: few; d_call: TRBD2; v_call: TRBV15
cdr3_nt: TGTGCCAGCAGCTTGGACGGCTCCGGGTACGAGCAGTACTTC; cdr3_aa: CASSLDGSGYEQYF; j_call: TRBJ2-7; clone_size: many; d_call: NA; v_call: TRBV5-8
cdr3_nt: TGTGCCAGCAGTCTCACCACTTTAGCGGGATACACAGATACGCAGTATTTT; cdr3_aa: CASSLTTLAGYTDTQYF; j_call: TRBJ2-3; clone_size: NA; d_call: TRBD2; v_call: TRBV7-9
cdr3_nt: TGCAGTGCTCCTGGGAATTCACCCCTCCACTTT; cdr3_aa: CSAPGNSPLHF; j_call: TRBJ1-6; clone_size: few; d_call: NA; v_call: TRBV20-1
cdr3_nt: TGCGCCAGCAGCCAGTCAACGGGAGGTCCACACAATGAGCAGTTCTTC; cdr3_aa: CASSQSTGGPHNEQFF; j_call: TRBJ2-1; clone_size: NA; d_call: TRBD2; v_call: TRBV4-3
cdr3_nt: TGCAGCGTTAGACAGGGGGCAGGCAATGAGCAGTTCTTC; cdr3_aa: CSVRQGAGNEQFF; j_call: TRBJ2-1; clone_size: many; d_call: TRBD1; v_call: TRBV29-1
cdr3_nt: TGTGCCAGCAGTTCCGGGACAGTTTTTGGCATTCAGTACTTC; cdr3_aa: CASSSGTVFGIQYF; j_call: TRBJ2-4; clone_size: many; d_call: TRBD1; v_call: TRBV12-3/TRBV12-4
cdr3_nt: TGTGCCAGCAGTTTTTGGGATATAAACACTGAAGCTTTCTTT; cdr3_aa: CASSFWDINTEAFF; j_call: TRBJ1-1; clone_size: many; d_call: NA; v_call: TRBV12-3/TRBV12-4
cdr3_nt: TGCAGTGCTAGAGAGGCCCTTCCCGACCGGGTGCCAACTAATGAAAAACTGTTTTTT; cdr3_aa: CSAREALPDRVPTNEKLFF; j_call: TRBJ1-4; clone_size: few; d_call: NA; v_call: TRBV20-1
cdr3_nt: TGCAGTGCTAGGCAAGGGAATCAGCCCCAGCATTTT; cdr3_aa: CSARQGNQPQHF; j_call: TRBJ1-5; clone_size: many; d_call: NA; v_call: TRBV20-1
cdr3_nt: TGTGCCAGCTCACCGGCTCGGGACAGGGTTACCAATGAGCAGTTCTTC; cdr3_aa: CASSPARDRVTNEQFF; j_call: TRBJ2-1; clone_size: few; d_call: TRBD1; v_call: TRBV18
cdr3_nt: TGCAGCGTTTTCCGGGACAACTACGAGCAGTACTTC; cdr3_aa: CSVFRDNYEQYF; j_call: TRBJ2-7; clone_size: NA; d_call: NA; v_call: TRBV29-1
cdr3_nt: TGCAGTGCCGACAGGGTCAATCTCGCGGATACGCAGTATTTT; cdr3_aa: CSADRVNLADTQYF; j_call: TRBJ2-3; clone_size: many; d_call: TRBD1; v_call: TRBV20-1
cdr3_nt: TGCGCCAGCAGCTCTCCGGGACAGGGAGATGAGCAGTTCTTC; cdr3_aa: CASSSPGQGDEQFF; j_call: TRBJ2-1; clone_size: few; d_call: TRBD1; v_call: TRBV5-1
cdr3_nt: TGTGCCAGCAGTTTCCTTACTGACAGTCCCTATGGCTACACCTTC; cdr3_aa: CASSFLTDSPYGYTF; j_call: TRBJ1-2; clone_size: many; d_call: NA; v_call: TRBV28
cdr3_nt: TGCAGTGCTAGTGAGGGAGGTGGGGCCAACGTCCTGACTTTC; cdr3_aa: CSASEGGGANVLTF; j_call: TRBJ2-6; clone_size: many; d_call: NA; v_call: TRBV20-1